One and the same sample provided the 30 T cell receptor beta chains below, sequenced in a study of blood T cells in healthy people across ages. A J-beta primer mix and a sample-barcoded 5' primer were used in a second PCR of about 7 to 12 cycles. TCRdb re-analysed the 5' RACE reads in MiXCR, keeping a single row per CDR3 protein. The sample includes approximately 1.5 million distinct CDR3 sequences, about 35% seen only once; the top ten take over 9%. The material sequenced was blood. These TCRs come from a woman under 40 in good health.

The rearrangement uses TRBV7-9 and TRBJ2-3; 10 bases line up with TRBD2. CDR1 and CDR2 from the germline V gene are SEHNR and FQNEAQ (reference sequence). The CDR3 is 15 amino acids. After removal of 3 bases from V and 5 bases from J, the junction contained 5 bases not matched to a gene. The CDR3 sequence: CASSFPAGGEDTQYF. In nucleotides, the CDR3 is TGTGCCAGCAGCTTCCCAGCGGGGGGGGAAGATACGCAGTATTTT.

CDR3 sequence: CAKKGGPDYGYTF. CDR3 in DNA: TGTGCCAAAAAGGGGGGGCCAGACTATGGCTACACCTTC. The rearrangement joins TRBV21-1 to TRBJ1-2; the table's D call, TRBD1, was not checked against the DNA. TRBV21-1 is classified as a pseudogene. This CDR3 comprises 13 residues.

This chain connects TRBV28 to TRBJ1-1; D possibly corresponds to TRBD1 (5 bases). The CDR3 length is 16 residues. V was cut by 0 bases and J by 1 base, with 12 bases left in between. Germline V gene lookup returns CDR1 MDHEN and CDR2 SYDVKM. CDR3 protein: CASSLWGELRNTEAFF. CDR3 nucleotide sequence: TGTGCCAGCAGTTTATGGGGGGAACTGCGGAACACTGAAGCTTTCTTT.

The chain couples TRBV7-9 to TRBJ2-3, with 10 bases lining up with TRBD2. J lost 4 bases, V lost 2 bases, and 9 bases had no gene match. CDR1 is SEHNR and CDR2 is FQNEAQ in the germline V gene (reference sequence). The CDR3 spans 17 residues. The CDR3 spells CASSLSPVSGRADTQYF. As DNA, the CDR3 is TGTGCCAGCAGCTTAAGCCCCGTGAGCGGGAGGGCAGATACGCAGTATTTT.

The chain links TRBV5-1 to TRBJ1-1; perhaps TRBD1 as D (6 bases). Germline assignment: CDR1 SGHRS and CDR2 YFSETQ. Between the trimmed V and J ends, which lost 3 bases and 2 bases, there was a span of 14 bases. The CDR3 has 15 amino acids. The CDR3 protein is CASSSGGGFNTEAFF. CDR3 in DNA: TGCGCCAGCAGCTCGGGAGGGGGGTTTAACACTGAAGCTTTCTTT. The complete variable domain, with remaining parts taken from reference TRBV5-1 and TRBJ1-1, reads KAGVTQTPRYLIKTRGQQVTLSCSPISGHRSVSWYQQTPGQGLQFLFEYFSETQRNKGNFPGRFSGRQFSNSRSEMNVSTLELGDSALYLCASSSGGGFNTEAFFGQGTRLTVV.

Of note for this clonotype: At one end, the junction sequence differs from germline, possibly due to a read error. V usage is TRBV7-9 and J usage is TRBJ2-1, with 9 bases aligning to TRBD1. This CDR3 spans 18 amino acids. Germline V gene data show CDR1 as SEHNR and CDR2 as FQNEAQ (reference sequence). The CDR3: CASSSDVLRDRDFYEQCF. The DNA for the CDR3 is TGTGCCAGCAGCTCCGATGTACTCCGGGACAGGGATTTCTACGAGCAGTGCTTC.

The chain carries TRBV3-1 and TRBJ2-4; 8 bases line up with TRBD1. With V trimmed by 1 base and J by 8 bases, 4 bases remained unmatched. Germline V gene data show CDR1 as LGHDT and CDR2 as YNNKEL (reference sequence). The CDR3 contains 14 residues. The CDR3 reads CASSQGPTGDIQYF. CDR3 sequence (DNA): TGTGCCAGCAGCCAAGGACCGACAGGGGACATTCAGTACTTC. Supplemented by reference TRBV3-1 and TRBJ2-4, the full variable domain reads DTAVSQTPKYLVTQMGNDKSIKCEQNLGHDTMYWYKQDSKKFLKIMFSYNNKELIINETVPNRFSPKSPDKAHLNLHINSLELGDSAVYFCASSQGPTGDIQYFGAGTRLSVL.

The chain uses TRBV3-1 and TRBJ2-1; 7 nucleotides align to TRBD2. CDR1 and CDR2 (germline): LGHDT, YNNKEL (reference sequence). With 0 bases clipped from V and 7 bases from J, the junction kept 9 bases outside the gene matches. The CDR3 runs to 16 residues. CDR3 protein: CASSQDLWEGNNEQFF. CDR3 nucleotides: TGTGCCAGCAGCCAAGATCTGTGGGAGGGCAATAATGAGCAGTTCTTC.

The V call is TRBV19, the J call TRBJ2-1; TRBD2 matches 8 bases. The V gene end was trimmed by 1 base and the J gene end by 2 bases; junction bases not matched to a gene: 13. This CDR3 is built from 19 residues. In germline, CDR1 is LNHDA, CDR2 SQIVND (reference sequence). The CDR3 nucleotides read TGTGCCAGTAGTATAGCCCGGACTAGCAGAAATGTACCCTACAATGAGCAGTTCTTC. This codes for CASSIARTSRNVPYNEQFF. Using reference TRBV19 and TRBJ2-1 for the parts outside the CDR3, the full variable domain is DGGITQSPKYLFRKEGQNVTLSCEQNLNHDAMYWYRQDPGQGLRLIYYSQIVNDFQKGDIAEGYSVSREKKESFPLTVTSAQKNPTAFYLCASSIARTSRNVPYNEQFFGPGTRLTVL.

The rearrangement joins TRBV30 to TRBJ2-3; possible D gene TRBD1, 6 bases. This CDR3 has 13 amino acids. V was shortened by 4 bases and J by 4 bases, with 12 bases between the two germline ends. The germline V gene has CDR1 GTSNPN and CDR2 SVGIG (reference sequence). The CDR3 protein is CAWNTRGADTQYF. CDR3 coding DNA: TGTGCCTGGAACACCAGGGGAGCAGATACGCAGTATTTT.

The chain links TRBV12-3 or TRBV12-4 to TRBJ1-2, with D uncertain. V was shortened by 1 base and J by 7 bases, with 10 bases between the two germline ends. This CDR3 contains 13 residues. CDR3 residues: CASSLGGMGGYTF. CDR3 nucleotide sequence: TGTGCCAGCAGTTTAGGGGGAATGGGTGGCTACACCTTC.

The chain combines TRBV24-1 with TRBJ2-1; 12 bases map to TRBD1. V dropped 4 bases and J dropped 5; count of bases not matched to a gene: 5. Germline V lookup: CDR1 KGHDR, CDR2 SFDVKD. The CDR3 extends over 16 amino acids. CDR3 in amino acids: CATSEWGTGGNNEQFF. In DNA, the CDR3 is TGTGCCACCAGTGAGTGGGGGACAGGGGGCAACAATGAGCAGTTCTTC.

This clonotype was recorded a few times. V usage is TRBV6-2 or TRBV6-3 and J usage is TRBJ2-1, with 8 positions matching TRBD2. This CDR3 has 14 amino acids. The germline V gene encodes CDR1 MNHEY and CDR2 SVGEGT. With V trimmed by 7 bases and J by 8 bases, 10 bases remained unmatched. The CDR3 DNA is TGTGCCAGCATGTACGGGGGGGCCGGGGATGAGCAGTTCTTC. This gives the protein CASMYGGAGDEQFF.

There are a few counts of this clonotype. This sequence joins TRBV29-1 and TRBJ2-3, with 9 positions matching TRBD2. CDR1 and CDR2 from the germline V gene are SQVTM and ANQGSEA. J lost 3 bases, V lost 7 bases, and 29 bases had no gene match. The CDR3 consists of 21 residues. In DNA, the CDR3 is TGCAGCGCCGGGGAGTTGAGGGAGAGGAGCGGGAGGTGGGGTCTTACAGATACGCAGTATTTT. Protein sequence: CSAGELRERSGRWGLTDTQYF.

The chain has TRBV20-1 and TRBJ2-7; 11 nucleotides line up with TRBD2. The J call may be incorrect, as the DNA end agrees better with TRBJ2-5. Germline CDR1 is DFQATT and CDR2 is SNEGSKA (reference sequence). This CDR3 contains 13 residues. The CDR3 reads CSLAGGPQETQYF. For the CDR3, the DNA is TGCAGTCTAGCGGGGGGCCCCCAAGAGACCCAGTACTTC.

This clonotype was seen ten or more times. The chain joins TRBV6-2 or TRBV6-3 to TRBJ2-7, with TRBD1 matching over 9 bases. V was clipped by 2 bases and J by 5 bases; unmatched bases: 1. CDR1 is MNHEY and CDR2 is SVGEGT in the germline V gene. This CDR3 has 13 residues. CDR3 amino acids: CASSYRDRDEQYF. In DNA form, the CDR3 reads TGTGCCAGCAGTTACCGGGACAGGGACGAGCAGTACTTC.

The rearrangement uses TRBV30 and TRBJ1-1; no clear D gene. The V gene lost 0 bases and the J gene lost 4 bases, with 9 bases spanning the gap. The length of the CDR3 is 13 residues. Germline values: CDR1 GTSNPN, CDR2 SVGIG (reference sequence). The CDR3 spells CAWSVVTGTEAFF. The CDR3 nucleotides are TGTGCCTGGAGTGTTGTCACGGGCACTGAAGCTTTCTTT.

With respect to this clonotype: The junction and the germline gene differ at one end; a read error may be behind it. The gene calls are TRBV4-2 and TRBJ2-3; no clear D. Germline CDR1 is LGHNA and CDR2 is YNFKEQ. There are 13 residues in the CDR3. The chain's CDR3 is CAGSQDWTDTQYF. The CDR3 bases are TGTGCCGGCAGCCAAGACTGGACAGATACGCAGTATTTT.

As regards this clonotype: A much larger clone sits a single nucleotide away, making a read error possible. CDR3 region: CAGSIGPRADTQYF. The CDR3, as DNA: TGTGCCGGCAGCATCGGCCCCCGGGCTGATACGCAGTATTTT. The chain couples TRBV7-2 to TRBJ2-3, with unresolved D. This CDR3 spans 14 amino acids. Germline V gene lookup returns CDR1 SGHTA and CDR2 FQGNSA.

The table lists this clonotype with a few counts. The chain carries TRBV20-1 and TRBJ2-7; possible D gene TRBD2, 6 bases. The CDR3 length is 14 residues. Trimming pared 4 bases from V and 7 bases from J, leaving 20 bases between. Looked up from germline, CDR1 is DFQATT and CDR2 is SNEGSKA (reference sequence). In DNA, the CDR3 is TGCAGTGCTATCCTGACTGGACTACTGGGGGAGCAGTACTTC. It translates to CSAILTGLLGEQYF.

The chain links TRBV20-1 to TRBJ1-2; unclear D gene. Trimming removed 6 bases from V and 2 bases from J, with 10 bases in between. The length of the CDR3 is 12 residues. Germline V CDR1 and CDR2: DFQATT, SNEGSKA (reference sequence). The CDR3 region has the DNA TGCAGTGCCCCCAGCAGAAACTATGGCTACACCTTC. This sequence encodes CSAPSRNYGYTF.

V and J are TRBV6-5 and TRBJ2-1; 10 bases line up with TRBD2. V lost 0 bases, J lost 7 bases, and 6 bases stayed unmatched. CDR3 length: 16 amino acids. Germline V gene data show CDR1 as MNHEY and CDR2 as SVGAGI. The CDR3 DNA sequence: TGTGCCAGCAGTTACTCGAGCGGGAGGGCCGAAAATGAGCAGTTCTTC. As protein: CASSYSSGRAENEQFF.

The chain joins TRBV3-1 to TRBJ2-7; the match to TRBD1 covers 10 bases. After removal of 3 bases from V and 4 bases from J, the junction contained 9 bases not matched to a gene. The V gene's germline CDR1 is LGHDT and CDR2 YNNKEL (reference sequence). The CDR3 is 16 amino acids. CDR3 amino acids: CASSHLGGQGSYEQYF. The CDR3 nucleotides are TGTGCCAGCAGCCACCTAGGGGGACAGGGGTCTTACGAGCAGTACTTC.

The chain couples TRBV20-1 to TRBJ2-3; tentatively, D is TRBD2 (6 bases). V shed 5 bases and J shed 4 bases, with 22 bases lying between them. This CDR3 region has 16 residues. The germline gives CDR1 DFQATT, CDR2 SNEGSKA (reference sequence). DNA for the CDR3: TGCAGTGCTTCGGGACTCGGAGTTTTTAGCGCAGATACGCAGTATTTT. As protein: CSASGLGVFSADTQYF.

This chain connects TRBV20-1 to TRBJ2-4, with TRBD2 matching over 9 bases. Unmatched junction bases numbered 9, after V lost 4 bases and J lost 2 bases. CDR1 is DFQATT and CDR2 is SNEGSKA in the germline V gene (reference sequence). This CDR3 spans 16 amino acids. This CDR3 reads CSAKRAGGRSKNIQYF. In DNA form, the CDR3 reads TGCAGTGCTAAGAGGGCGGGAGGGCGGTCCAAAAACATTCAGTACTTC.

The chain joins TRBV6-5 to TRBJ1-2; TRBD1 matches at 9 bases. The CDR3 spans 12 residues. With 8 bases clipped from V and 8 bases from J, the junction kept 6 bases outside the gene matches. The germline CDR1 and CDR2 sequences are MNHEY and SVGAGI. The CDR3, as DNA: TGTGCCAGCCTCGACAGGGGGAAAGGCTACACCTTC. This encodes CASLDRGKGYTF.

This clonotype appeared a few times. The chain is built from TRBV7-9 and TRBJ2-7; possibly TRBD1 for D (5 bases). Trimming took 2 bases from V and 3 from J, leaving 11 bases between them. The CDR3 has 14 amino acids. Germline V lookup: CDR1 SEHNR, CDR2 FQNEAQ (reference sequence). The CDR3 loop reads CASSLKSDSYEQYF. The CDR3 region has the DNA TGTGCCAGCAGCTTAAAAAGCGACAGCTACGAGCAGTACTTC.

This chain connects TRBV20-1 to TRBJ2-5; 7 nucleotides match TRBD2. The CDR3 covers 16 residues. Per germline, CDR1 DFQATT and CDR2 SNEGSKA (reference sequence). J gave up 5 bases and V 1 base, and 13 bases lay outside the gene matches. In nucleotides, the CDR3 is TGCAGTGCTAGAGGATTAGCGGGTGGCCGGGGGGAGACCCAGTACTTC. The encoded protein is CSARGLAGGRGETQYF.

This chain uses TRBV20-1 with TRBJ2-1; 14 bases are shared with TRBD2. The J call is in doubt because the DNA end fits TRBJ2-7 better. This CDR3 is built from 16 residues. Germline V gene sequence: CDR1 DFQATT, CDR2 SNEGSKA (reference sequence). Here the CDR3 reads CSATGLAGVSGNEQYF. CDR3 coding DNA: TGCAGTGCCACGGGACTAGCGGGAGTAAGTGGCAATGAGCAGTACTTC.

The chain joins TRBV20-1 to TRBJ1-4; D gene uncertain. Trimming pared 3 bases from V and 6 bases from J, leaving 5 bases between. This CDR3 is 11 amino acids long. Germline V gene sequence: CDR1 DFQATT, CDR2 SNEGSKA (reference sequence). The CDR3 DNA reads TGCAGTGCTAGGGGCTATGAAAAACTGTTTTTT. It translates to CSARGYEKLFF.